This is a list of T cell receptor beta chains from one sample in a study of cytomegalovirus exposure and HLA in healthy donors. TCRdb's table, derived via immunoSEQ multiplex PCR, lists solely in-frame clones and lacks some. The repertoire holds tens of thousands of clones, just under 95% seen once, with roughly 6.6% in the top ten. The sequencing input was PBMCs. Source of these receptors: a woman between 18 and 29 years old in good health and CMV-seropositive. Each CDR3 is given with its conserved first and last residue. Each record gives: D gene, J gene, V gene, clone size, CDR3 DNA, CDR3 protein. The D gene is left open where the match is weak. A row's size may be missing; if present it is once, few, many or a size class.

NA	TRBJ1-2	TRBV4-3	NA	TGCGCCAGCAGCCGTACTTTATCGGGGGGCTACACCTTC	CASSRTLSGGYTF
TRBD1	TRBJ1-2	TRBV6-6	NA	TGTGCCAGCAGCCAACAGGGGAACTATGGCTACACCTTC	CASSQQGNYGYTF
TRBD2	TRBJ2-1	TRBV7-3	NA	TGTGCCAGCAGCTTATCCACTAGCGGGGCCTACAATGAGCAGTTCTTC	CASSLSTSGAYNEQFF
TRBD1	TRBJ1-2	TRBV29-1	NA	TGCAGCGTTGACCCGCGGACAGGGGGCATCTATGGCTACACCTTC	CSVDPRTGGIYGYTF
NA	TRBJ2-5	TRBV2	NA	TGTGCCAGCAGTGAAGACGGAGAGACCCAGTACTTC	CASSEDGETQYF
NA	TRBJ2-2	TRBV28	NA	TGTGCCAGCACCTCCTTCGGGTTAGCGGAGGTGAACACCGGGGAGCTGTTTTTT	CASTSFGLAEVNTGELFF
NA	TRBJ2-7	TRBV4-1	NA	TGCGCCAGCAGCCAAGTGGTGACTAGCTCCTACGAGCAGTACTTC	CASSQVVTSSYEQYF
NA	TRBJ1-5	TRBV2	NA	TGTGCCAGCAGGCGGACAGCGGATAATCAGCCCCAGCATTTT	CASRRTADNQPQHF
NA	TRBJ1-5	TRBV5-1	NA	TGCGCCAGCAGCTTGGACCCCGCGGGGTGGAATCAGCCCCAGCATTTT	CASSLDPAGWNQPQHF
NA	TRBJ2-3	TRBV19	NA	TGTGCCAGTAGTATATTCCCAGGGCGGGATACGCAGTATTTT	CASSIFPGRDTQYF
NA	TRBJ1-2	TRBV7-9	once	TGTGCCAGCAGCTTAGTGGGGGCCCCTAACTATGGCTACACCTTC	CASSLVGAPNYGYTF
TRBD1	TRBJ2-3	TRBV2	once	TGTGCCAGCGAGCCCCGCACAGGGGGCACAGATACGCAGTATTTT	CASEPRTGGTDTQYF
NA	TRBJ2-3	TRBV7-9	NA	TGTGCCAGCAGCTTAACGAGCGGACGCACAGATACGCAGTATTTT	CASSLTSGRTDTQYF
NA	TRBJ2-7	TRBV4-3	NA	TGCGCCAGCAGCCAAGAATCTCAGGGATACGAGCAGTACTTC	CASSQESQGYEQYF
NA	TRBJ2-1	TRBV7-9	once	TGTGCCAGCAGCTTGGTCCTCGGGGGCTACAATGAGCAGTTCTTC	CASSLVLGGYNEQFF
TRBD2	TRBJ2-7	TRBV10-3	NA	TGTGCCATCAGTGCTTCTAGCGGGTCCTCCCCTTCCTACGAGCAGTACTTC	CAISASSGSSPSYEQYF
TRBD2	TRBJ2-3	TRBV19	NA	TGTGCCAGTACCGGGACTAGCGGGGACACAGATACGCAGTATTTT	CASTGTSGDTDTQYF
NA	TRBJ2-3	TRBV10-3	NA	TGTGCCATCAGTGAAGGGGTGAGAACCAATACGCAGTATTTT	CAISEGVRTNTQYF
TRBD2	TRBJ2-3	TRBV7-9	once	TGTGCCAGCAGCCCCTTTGGACGGGAGGGCTCGGATACGCAGTATTTT	CASSPFGREGSDTQYF
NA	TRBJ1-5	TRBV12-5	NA	TGTGCTAGTGGTTTGGGAACAGGGTCCCAGCATTTT	CASGLGTGSQHF
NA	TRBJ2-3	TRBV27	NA	TGTGCCAGCAGTTTACTAAACAGGGTTGGGACAGATACGCAGTATTTT	CASSLLNRVGTDTQYF
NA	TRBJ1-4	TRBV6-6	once	TGTGCCAGCAGTCGGACTAGACAGTCCGGGGGTGAAAAACTGTTTTTT	CASSRTRQSGGEKLFF
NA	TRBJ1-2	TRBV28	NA	TGTGCCAGCAGTTTAAGGGGCTATTACACCTTC	CASSLRGYYTF
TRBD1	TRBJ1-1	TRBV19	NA	TGTGCCAGTAGTCCCGGACAGGCCAACACTGAAGCTTTCTTT	CASSPGQANTEAFF
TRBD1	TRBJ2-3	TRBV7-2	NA	TGTGCCAGCAGCTTCCCCCGTCAGGGGGCCTCAGATACGCAGTATTTT	CASSFPRQGASDTQYF
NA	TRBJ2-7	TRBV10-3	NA	TGTGCCACCTTGAGCTCCTACGAGCAGTACTTC	CATLSSYEQYF
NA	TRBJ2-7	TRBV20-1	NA	TGCAGTGCACAGGCGCATTCCGAGCAGTACTTC	CSAQAHSEQYF
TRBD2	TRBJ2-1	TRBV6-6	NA	TGTGCCAGCAGTTATAGGGTACTAGCGGGAGTCAATGAGCAGTTCTTC	CASSYRVLAGVNEQFF
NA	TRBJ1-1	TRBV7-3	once	TGTGCCAGCAGCTTACAGGGGTCCACTGAAGCTTTCTTT	CASSLQGSTEAFF
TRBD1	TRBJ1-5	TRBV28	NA	TGTGCCAGCAGGCCGACAGGGCAGCCCCAGCATTTT	CASRPTGQPQHF
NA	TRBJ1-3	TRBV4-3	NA	TGCGCCAGCAGCCAAGAGAGAGGCTCTGGAAACACCATATATTTT	CASSQERGSGNTIYF
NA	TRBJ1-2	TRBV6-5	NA	TGTGCCAGCAGCCCCCCTTTGGGAGCAGCTAATGGCTACACCTTC	CASSPPLGAANGYTF
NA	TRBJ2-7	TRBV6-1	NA	TGTGCCAGCAGTGAAGGGACTTTCTACGAGCAGTACTTC	CASSEGTFYEQYF
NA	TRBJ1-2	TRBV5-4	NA	TGTGCCAGCAGCTTGGCCGCAGGGGAGATCGGCTACACCTTC	CASSLAAGEIGYTF
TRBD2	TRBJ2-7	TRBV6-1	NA	TGTGCCAGCAGTGTTAGCGGGGGGGCCTACGAGCAGTACTTC	CASSVSGGAYEQYF
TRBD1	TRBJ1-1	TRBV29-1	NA	TGCAGCGGGTACAGGGGTACTGAAGCTTTCTTT	CSGYRGTEAFF
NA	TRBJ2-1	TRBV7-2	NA	TGTGCCAGCAGCTTAGTTGGGCTAAATGAGCAGTTCTTC	CASSLVGLNEQFF
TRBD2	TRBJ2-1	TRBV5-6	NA	TGTGCCAGCAGCTCCTGGCGGGAGTGGAATGAGCAGTTCTTC	CASSSWREWNEQFF
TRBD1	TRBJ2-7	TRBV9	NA	TGTGCCAGCAGCGCCAGGGACAGGGGTTTAGACGAGCAGTACTTC	CASSARDRGLDEQYF
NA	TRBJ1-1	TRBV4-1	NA	TGCGCCAGCCTTAAAAGCCCCAACACTGAAGCTTTCTTT	CASLKSPNTEAFF
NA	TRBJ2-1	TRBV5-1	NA	TGCGCCAGCAGCTTGGCCGGGATTAACAATGAGCAGTTCTTC	CASSLAGINNEQFF
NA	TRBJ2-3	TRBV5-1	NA	TGCGCCAGCAGCTTAGGAGAGGCAGATACGCAGTATTTT	CASSLGEADTQYF
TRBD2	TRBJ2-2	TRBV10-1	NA	TGCGCCAGCAGTGAGTCTGGCGGGAGGGCAGGCGGGGAGCTGTTTTTT	CASSESGGRAGGELFF
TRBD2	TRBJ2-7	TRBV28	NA	TGTGCCAGCAATTTGAGCGGGAGACAGTACGAGCAGTACTTC	CASNLSGRQYEQYF
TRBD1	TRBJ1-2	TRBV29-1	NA	TGCAGCGTTGAGTTTCTACAGGGGGGATATGGCTACACCTTC	CSVEFLQGGYGYTF
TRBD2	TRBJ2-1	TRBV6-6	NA	TGTGCCAGCAGTGCTAGCGGGAGGAGCTACAATGAGCAGTTCTTC	CASSASGRSYNEQFF
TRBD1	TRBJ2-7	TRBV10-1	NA	TGCGCCAGCGGGACAGGCGACGAGCAGTACTTC	CASGTGDEQYF
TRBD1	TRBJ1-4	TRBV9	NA	TGTGCCAGCAGCACCGGACAGGGGTCGGTTGAAAAACTGTTTTTT	CASSTGQGSVEKLFF
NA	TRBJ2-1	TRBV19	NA	TGTGCCAGTAGTATAGATTTGACTAGTCAGGGTGAGCAGTTCTTC	CASSIDLTSQGEQFF
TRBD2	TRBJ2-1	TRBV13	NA	TGTGCCAGCAGCTTAGTCGGGTTGAGCGGCGGGAGGGCCTACTACAATGAGCAGTTCTTC	CASSLVGLSGGRAYYNEQFF
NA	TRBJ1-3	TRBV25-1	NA	TGTGCCAGCAGCCGGGAAGCGTCTGGAAACACCATATATTTT	CASSREASGNTIYF
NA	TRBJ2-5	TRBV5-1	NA	TGCGCCAGCAGCTTGGTCGCCGGGATACAAGAGACCCAGTACTTC	CASSLVAGIQETQYF
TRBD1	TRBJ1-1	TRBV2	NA	TGTGCCAGCAGTGAAGCGCAGAGCCGGGACAGGGGGTTCGGAGCTTTCTTT	CASSEAQSRDRGFGAFF